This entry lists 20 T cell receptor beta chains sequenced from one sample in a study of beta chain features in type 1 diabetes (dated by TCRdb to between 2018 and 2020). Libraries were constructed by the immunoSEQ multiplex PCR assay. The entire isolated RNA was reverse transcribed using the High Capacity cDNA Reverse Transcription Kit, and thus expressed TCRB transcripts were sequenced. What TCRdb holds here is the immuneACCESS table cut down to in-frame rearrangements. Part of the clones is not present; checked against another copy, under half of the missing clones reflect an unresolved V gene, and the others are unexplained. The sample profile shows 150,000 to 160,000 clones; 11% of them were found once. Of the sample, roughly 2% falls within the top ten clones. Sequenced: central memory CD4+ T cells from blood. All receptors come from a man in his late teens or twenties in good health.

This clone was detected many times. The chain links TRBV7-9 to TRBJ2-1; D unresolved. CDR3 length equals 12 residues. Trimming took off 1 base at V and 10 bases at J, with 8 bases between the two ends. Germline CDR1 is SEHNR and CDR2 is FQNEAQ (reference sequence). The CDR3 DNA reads TGTGCCAGCAGCTTAGATTCTCTGGAGCAGTTCTTC. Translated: CASSLDSLEQFF.

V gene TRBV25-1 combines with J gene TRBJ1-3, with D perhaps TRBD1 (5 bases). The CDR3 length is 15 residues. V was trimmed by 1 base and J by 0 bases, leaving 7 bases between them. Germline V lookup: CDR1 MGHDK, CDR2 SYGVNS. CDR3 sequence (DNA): TGTGCCAGCAGTGAATTCAGGGACTCTGGAAACACCATATATTTT. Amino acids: CASSEFRDSGNTIYF.

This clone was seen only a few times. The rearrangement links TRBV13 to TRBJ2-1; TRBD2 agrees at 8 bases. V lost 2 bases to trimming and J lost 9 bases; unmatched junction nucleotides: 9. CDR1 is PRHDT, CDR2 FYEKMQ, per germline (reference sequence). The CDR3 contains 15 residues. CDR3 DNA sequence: TGTGCCAGCAGCTTAAGGGCGGGGGGCCACGGTGAGCAGTTCTTC. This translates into CASSLRAGGHGEQFF.

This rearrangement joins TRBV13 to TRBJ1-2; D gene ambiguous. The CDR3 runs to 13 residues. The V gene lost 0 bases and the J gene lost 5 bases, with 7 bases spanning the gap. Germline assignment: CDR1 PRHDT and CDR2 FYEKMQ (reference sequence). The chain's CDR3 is CASSLGRGYGYTF. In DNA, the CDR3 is TGTGCCAGCAGCTTAGGCCGGGGTTATGGCTACACCTTC. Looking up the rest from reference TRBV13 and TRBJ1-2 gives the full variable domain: AAGVIQSPRHLIKEKRETATLKCYPIPRHDTVYWYQQGPGQDPQFLISFYEKMQSDKGSIPDRFSAQQFSDYHSELNMSSLELGDSALYFCASSLGRGYGYTFGSGTRLTVV.

The CDR3 region has the DNA TGTGCCCGAAGGTGGCTAGCGGGGTATCACCCAAATGAGCAGTTCTTC. Amino acid sequence: CARRWLAGYHPNEQFF. This chain connects TRBV27 to TRBJ2-1; 9 bases fit TRBD2. Trimming at V came to 11 bases and at J to 7 bases, leaving 18 bases not matched to a gene. Germline CDR1 MNHEY, CDR2 SMNVEV (reference sequence). This CDR3 is 16 amino acids long.

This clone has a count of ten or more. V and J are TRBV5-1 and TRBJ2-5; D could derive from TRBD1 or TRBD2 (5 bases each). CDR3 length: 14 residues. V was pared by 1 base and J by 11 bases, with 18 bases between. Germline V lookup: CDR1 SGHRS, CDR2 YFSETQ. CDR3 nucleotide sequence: TGCGCCAGCAGCTTGTTGGGGCTAGCAGGTTCTCAGTACTTC. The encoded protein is CASSLLGLAGSQYF.

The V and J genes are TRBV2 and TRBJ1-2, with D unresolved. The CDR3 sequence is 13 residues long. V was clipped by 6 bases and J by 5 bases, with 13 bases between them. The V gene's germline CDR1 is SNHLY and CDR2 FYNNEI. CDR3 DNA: TGTGCCAGCAGACCCGAGGTGGGTTATGGCTACACCTTC. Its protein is CASRPEVGYGYTF. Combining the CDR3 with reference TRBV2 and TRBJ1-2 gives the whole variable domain EPEVTQTPSHQVTQMGQEVILRCVPISNHLYFYWYRQILGQKVEFLVSFYNNEISEKSEIFDDQFSVERPDGSNFTLKIRSTKLEDSAMYFCASRPEVGYGYTFGSGTRLTVV.

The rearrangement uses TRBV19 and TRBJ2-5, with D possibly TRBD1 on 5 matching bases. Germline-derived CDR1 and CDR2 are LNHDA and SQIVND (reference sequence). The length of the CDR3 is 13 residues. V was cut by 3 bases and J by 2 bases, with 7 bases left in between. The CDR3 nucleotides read TGTGCCAGTAGTATCAACAGGCAAGAGACCCAGTACTTC. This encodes CASSINRQETQYF.

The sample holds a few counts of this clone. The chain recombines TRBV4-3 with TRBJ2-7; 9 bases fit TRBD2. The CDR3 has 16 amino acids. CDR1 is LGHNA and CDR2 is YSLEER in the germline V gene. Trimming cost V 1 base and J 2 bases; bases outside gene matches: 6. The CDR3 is CASSQGRLAETYEQYF. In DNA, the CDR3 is TGCGCCAGCAGCCAAGGTCGACTAGCGGAGACCTACGAGCAGTACTTC.

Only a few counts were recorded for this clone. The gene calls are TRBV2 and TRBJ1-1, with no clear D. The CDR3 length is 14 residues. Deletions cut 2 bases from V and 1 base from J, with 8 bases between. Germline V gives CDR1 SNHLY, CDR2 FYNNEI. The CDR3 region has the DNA TGTGCCAGCAGTGAAAGGCCGGAGAACACTGAAGCTTTCTTT. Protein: CASSERPENTEAFF.

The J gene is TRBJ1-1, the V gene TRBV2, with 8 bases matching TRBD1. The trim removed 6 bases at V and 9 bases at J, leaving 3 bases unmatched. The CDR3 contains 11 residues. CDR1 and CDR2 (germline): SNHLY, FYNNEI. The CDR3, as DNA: TGTGCCAGCAGGGACAGGGACAAAGCTTTCTTT. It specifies CASRDRDKAFF.

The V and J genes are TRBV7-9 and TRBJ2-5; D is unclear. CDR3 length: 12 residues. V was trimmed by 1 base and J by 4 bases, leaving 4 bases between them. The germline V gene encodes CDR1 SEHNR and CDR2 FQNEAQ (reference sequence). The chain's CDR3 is CASSLVGETQYF. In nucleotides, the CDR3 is TGTGCCAGCAGCTTAGTAGGAGAGACCCAGTACTTC.

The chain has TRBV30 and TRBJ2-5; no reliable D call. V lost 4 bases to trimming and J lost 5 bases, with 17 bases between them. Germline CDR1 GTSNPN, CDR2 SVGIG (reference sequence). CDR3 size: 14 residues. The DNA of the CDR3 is TGTGCCTGGACCAAAGGATCGGTGTTTGAGACCCAGTACTTC. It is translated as CAWTKGSVFETQYF.

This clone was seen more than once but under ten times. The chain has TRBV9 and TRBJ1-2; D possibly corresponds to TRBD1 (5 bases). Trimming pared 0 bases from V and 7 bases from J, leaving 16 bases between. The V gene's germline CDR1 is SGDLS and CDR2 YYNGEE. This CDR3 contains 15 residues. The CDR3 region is CASSVDGTPGGGYTF. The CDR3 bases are TGTGCCAGCAGCGTAGACGGGACTCCGGGCGGTGGCTACACCTTC.

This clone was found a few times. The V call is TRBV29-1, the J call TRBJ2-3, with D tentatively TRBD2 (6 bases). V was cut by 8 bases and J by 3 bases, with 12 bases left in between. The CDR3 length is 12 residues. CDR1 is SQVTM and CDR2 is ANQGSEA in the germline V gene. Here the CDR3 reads CSHAEGTDTQYF. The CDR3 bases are TGCAGCCACGCGGAGGGGACAGATACGCAGTATTTT.

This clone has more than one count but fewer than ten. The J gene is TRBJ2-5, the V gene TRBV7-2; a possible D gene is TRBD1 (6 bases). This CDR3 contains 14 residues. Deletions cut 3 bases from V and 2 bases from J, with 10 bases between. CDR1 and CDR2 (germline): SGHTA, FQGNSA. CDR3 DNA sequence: TGTGCCAGCAGCTTGGACAGCCTACAAGAGACCCAGTACTTC. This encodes CASSLDSLQETQYF.

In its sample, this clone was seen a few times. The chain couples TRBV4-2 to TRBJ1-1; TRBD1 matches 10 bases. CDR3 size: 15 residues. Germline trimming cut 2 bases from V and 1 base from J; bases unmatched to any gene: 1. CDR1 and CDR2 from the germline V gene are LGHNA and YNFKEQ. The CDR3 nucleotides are TGTGCCAGCAGCCAAAGGACAGGGGGGAACACTGAAGCTTTCTTT. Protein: CASSQRTGGNTEAFF.

In DNA form, the CDR3 reads TGCAGCGTCGACCTAGCGGCTAACACCGGGGAGCTGTTTTTT. Translating it yields CSVDLAANTGELFF. V and J are TRBV29-1 and TRBJ2-2; 7 bases line up with TRBD2. V dropped 6 bases and J dropped 2; count of bases not matched to a gene: 6. Germline loops: CDR1 SQVTM, CDR2 ANQGSEA. The CDR3 consists of 14 residues.

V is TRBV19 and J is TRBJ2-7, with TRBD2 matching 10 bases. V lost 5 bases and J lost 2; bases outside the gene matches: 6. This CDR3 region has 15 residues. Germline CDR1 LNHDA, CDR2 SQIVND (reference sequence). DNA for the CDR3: TGTGCCAGTAGTGGTATAGCGGGAGGCACCTACGAGCAGTACTTC. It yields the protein CASSGIAGGTYEQYF.

The chain's CDR3 is CASSRVQETQYF. As DNA, the CDR3 is TGTGCCAGCAGTCGCGTCCAAGAGACCCAGTACTTC. V and J are TRBV2 and TRBJ2-5, with D uncertain. The CDR3 extends over 12 amino acids. Germline V gives CDR1 SNHLY, CDR2 FYNNEI. V shed 5 bases and J shed 1 base, with 5 bases lying between them.